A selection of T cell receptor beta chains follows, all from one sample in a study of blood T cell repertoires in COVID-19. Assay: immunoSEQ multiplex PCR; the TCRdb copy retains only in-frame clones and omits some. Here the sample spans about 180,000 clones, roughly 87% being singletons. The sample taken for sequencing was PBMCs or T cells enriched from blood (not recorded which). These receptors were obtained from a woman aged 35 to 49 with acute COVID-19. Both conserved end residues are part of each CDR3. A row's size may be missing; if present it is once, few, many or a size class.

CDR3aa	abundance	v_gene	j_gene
CASSPSMRGPETQYF	.	TRBV18	TRBJ2-5
CASSDGGGGETQYF	.	TRBV2	TRBJ2-5
CASSLEDRGNTDTQYF	.	TRBV5-5	TRBJ2-3
CASSLDVEEVKYF	.	TRBV5-6	TRBJ2-7
CASSQASTGGVSNYGYTF	few	TRBV4-3	TRBJ1-2
CASNYIAGGSLEQYF	once	TRBV7-9	TRBJ2-7
CASTVGTVQETQYF	.	TRBV7-8	TRBJ2-5
CASSQAGTSGRSETQYF	.	TRBV4-2	TRBJ2-5
CASSLVAGGGSYEQYF	few	TRBV13	TRBJ2-7
CASSLVVGEGYGYTF	.	TRBV6-5	TRBJ1-2
CASSRDTNQPQHF	few	TRBV6-5	TRBJ1-5
CASSLDPGEETQYF	.	TRBV7-6	TRBJ2-5
CSVESVGLAKNIQYF	.	TRBV29-1	TRBJ2-4
CASSLSAGLAGGIRETQYF	.	TRBV28	TRBJ2-5
CASSESGGMDTQYF	.	TRBV6-4	TRBJ2-3
CASSLYPGQETQYF	.	TRBV28	TRBJ2-5
CASSRWTGDETQYF	.	TRBV5-1	TRBJ2-5
CASRRQGQRTDTQYF	.	TRBV2	TRBJ2-3
CASFMPRGSNEKLFF	.	TRBV21-1	TRBJ1-4
CASSQGLGRNTEAFF	.	TRBV4-3	TRBJ1-1
CASSLLTSGTSTDTQYF	.	TRBV11-2	TRBJ2-3
CASSVVGGVNSPLHF	once	TRBV4-1	TRBJ1-6
CASRWTVNTEAFF	.	TRBV2	TRBJ1-1
CASSLGVTANNEKLFF	.	TRBV7-8	TRBJ1-4
CASSTGQHNEQFF	.	TRBV13	TRBJ2-1
CASSERVGTGGNQPQHF	once	TRBV6-1	TRBJ1-5
CASSLSGSYEQYF	.	TRBV18	TRBJ2-7
CASSLGGDYEQYF	.	TRBV12-3/TRBV12-4	TRBJ2-7
CASSGGSRAHREAFF	.	TRBV2	TRBJ1-1
CASSPMGAASGTRETQYF	.	TRBV7-2	TRBJ2-5
CASSQAPVSGRGTDTQYF	.	TRBV4-3	TRBJ2-3
CASSLGGAYNEQFF	once	TRBV9	TRBJ2-1
CAWSHGQGSGGYTF	.	TRBV30	TRBJ1-2
CASSLAGLAGGDEQYF	.	TRBV5-1	TRBJ2-7
CASSLSSGTTYNEQFF	.	TRBV7-2	TRBJ2-1
CASSVRTSSYEQYF	.	TRBV9	TRBJ2-7
CSVGGGFSNTEAFF	.	TRBV29-1	TRBJ1-1
CASSREGGLSQPQHF	.	TRBV18	TRBJ1-5
CASSQDSVNYGYTF	.	TRBV4-3	TRBJ1-2
CASRLAGGVYNEQFF	.	TRBV6-5	TRBJ2-1
CASGPERATYEQYF	.	TRBV12-5	TRBJ2-7
CASSFSGSGGELFF	.	TRBV7-3	TRBJ2-2
CASSLTSGPPRELFF	.	TRBV5-6	TRBJ2-2
CASSFGTPQQETQYF	.	TRBV5-1	TRBJ2-5
CASSEVTGWKLAEDYEQYF	.	TRBV6-1	TRBJ2-7
CASSLVQGAVGDTQYF	once	TRBV7-2	TRBJ2-3
CASSQAAGGRNEQFF	.	TRBV4-1	TRBJ2-1
CASGPSRTDTQYF	.	TRBV12-3/TRBV12-4	TRBJ2-3
CSVVERGQNSFHSGNTIYF	.	TRBV29-1	TRBJ1-3
CASSHRAYNQPQHF	.	TRBV4-1	TRBJ1-5
CASRLSENTGELFF	.	TRBV6-5	TRBJ2-2
CATSRLAHEQYF	.	TRBV15	TRBJ2-7
CASSLYRNTEAFF	.	TRBV28	TRBJ1-1
CASSLSRTSPRGAFF	.	TRBV4-1	TRBJ1-1
CASSISGQQETQYF	.	TRBV19	TRBJ2-5
CASQSGGYGYTF	.	TRBV19	TRBJ1-2
CASRRTGNQPQHF	.	TRBV6-5	TRBJ1-5
CASSQQDYSNQPQHF	.	TRBV19	TRBJ1-5
CASSQDLRTLNEQFF	once	TRBV14	TRBJ2-1
CAWSPTLTGGYSYEQYF	.	TRBV30	TRBJ2-7